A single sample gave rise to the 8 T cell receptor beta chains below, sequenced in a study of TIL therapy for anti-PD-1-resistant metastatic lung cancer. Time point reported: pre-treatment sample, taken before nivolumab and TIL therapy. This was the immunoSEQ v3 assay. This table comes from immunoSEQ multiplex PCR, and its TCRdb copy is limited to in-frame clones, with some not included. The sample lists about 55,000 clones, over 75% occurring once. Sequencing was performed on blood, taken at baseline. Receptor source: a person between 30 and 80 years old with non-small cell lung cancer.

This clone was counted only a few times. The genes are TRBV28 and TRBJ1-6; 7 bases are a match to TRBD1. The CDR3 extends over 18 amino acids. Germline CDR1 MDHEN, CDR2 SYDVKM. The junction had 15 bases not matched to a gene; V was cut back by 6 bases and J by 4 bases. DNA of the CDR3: TGTGCCAGCAGCCCTGCCCTCACAGGGGCGAGGTATAATTCACCCCTCCACTTT. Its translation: CASSPALTGARYNSPLHF. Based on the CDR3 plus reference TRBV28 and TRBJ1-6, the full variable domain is DVKVTQSSRYLVKRTGEKVFLECVQDMDHENMFWYRQDPGLGLRLIYFSYDVKMKEKGDIPEGYSVSREKKERFSLILESASTNQTSMYLCASSPALTGARYNSPLHFGNGTRLTVT.

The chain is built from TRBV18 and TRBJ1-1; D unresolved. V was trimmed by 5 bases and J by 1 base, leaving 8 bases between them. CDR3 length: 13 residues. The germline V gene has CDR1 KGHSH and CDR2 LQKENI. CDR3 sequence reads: CASSGNENTEAFF. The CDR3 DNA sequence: TGTGCCAGCTCAGGAAATGAGAACACTGAAGCTTTCTTT.

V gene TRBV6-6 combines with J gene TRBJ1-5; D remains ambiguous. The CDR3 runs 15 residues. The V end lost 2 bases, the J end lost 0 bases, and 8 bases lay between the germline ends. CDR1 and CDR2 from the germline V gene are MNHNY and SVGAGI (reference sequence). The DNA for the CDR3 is TGTGCCAGCAGTTACGATTCCTATAGCAATCAGCCCCAGCATTTT. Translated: CASSYDSYSNQPQHF.

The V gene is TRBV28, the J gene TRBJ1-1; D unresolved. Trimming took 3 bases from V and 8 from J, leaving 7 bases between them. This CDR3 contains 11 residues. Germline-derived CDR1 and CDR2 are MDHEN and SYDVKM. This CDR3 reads CASSFTREAFF. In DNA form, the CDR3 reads TGTGCCAGCAGTTTCACCAGGGAAGCTTTCTTT.

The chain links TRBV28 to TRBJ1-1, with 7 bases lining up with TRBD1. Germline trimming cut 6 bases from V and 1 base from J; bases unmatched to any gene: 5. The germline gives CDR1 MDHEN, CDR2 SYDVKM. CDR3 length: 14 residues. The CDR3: CASRPGQANTEAFF. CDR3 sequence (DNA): TGTGCCAGCAGACCAGGACAGGCGAACACTGAAGCTTTCTTT.

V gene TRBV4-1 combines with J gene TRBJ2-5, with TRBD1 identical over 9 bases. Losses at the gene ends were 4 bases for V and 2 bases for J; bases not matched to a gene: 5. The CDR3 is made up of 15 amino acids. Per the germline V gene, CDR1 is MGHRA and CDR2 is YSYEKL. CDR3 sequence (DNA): TGCGCCAGCAGCCCAACAGGGGGCTGGCAAGAGACCCAGTACTTC. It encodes CASSPTGGWQETQYF.

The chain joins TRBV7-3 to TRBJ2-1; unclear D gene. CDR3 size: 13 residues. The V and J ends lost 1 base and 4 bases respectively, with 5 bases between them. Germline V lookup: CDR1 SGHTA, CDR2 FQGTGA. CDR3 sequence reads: CASSLSQYNEQFF. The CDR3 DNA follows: TGTGCCAGCAGCTTAAGCCAGTACAATGAGCAGTTCTTC.

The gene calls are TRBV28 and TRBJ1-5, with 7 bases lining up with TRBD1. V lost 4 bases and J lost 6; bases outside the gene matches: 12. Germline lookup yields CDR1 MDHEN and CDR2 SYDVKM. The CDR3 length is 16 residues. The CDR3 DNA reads TGTGCCAGCAGTTCGGGGACAGCCCAAAGAGTTCAGCCCCAGCATTTT. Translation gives CASSSGTAQRVQPQHF.